The T cell receptor beta chain under discussion was sequenced for a study of T cells after yellow fever vaccination. Study-wide points: Researchers noted that a small share of clonotypes showed up in both CD4 and CD8 compartments. A large majority of primary-vaccination clones showed up again after the booster (about 97% CD4, around 85% CD8).

Researchers made TCR cDNA using 5'RACE template switching, and this step added a universal primer site and UMIs. Each CDR3 protein gets one entry after TCRdb re-called the 5' RACE reads with MiXCR. The data show hundreds of thousands of distinct CDR3 sequences, 7% to 10% seen once. Per the germline V gene, CDR1 is SQVTM and CDR2 is ANQGSEA. V lost 6 bases to trimming and J lost 2 bases, with 13 bases between them. This CDR3 spans 13 amino acids. With regard to this clonotype: Its antigen is unknown.

The sample consisted of PBMCs, taken approximately 40 days after the first yellow fever vaccination. The chain is built from TRBV29-1 and TRBJ1-2, with D uncertain. This TCR was recovered from a man younger than 35 who received the YFV17D yellow fever vaccine. In DNA form, the CDR3 reads TGCAGCGTGCCGCTGGGAGGCAACTATGGCTACACCTTC. This codes for CSVPLGGNYGYTF.